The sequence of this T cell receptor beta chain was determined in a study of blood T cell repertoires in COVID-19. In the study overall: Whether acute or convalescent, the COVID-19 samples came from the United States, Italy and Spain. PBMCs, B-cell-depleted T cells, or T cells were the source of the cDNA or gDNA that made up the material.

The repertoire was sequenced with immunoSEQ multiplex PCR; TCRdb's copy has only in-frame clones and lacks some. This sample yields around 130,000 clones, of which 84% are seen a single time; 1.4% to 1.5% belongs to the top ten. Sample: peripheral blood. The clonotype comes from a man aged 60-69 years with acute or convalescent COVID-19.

CDR3 loop: CASSSLSTDTQYF. The CDR3 DNA sequence: TGCGCCAGCAGCTCCCTTAGCACAGATACGCAGTATTTT. V and J are TRBV5-1 and TRBJ2-3; D unresolved. Germline V CDR1 and CDR2: SGHRS, YFSETQ. Trimming took 3 bases from V and 0 from J, leaving 5 bases between them. This CDR3 is built from 13 residues.